The entry below gives a single TCR beta chain sequence along with its context. V was cut by 2 bases and J by 4 bases, with 6 bases left in between. This CDR3 comprises 13 residues. The germline CDR1 and CDR2 sequences are MNHNS and SASEGT. This sample was taken from a study of blood T cell repertoires in COVID-19. This table comes from immunoSEQ multiplex PCR, and its TCRdb copy is limited to in-frame clones, with some not included. The profile shows roughly 200,000 clones, roughly 90% of them singletons. This chain joins TRBV6-1 and TRBJ1-3; D remains unclear. Specimen: peripheral blood. The receptor was derived from a man aged 18-30 years with active or convalescent COVID-19. Written as DNA, the CDR3 is TGTGCCAGCAGTGAAATTGGCGGAAACACCATATATTTT. It translates to CASSEIGGNTIYF.